This TCR beta chain was identified in a study of T cells in localized non-small cell lung cancer (dated by TCRdb to 2019 to 2021). With respect to the entire study: The study analyzed T cell repertoires of roughly 220 early-stage NSCLC patients, comparing tumors and uninvolved tumor-adjacent lungs. The cohort comprised roughly 230 treatment-naïve NSCLC patients with resected, localized lung tumors. A mean age of roughly 64 years was recorded for the NSCLC patients, of whom 120 to 150 were male and 85 to 110 were female.

The study at large found these results: Uninvolved tumor-adjacent lung showed the highest T cell clonality, higher than tumor, which suggests more focused antigenic responses in the uninvolved tumor-adjacent lung. Because multi-region sequencing of the tumors was not done, intratumor heterogeneity could not be ruled out. Because the study design was exploratory, TCR variables were selected using unadjusted p-values without false-discovery rate correction. A median of roughly 56 of the top 100 tumor clones were detected in paired uninvolved adjacent lung, and 28 of these tumor clones were also found among the top 100 clones of the paired uninvolved adjacent lung. Higher blood T cell density associated with longer overall survival, while higher adjacent-lung clonality associated with shorter survival.

The immunoSEQ Assay was used to sequence TCR beta CDR3 regions from DNA. Per the source publication's procedure: To compute T cell density, TCR beta template counts were normalized to usable DNA, which was estimated by amplifying housekeeping genes. Using the preseqR package, richness was estimated by extrapolating to 120,000 templates for tissue samples and 400,000 templates for PBMC samples. Clonality was defined as one minus Pielou's evenness. Differential abundance testing on productive amino-acid clonotypes, with a minimum total count of 5 and an alpha of 0.1, was used to identify tissue-enriched TCRs. The Jaccard Index and the Morisita Overlap Index were used to measure repertoire overlap between compartments. TCR beta CDR3s were clustered by GLIPH together with public tetramer-defined viral CDR3s, and at least three viral sequences plus V-gene enrichment were required for viral motifs. Sourced from immuneACCESS, this table was stored by TCRdb with only in-frame sequences that have V and J called. A share of the clones is absent; for the studies checked, an unresolved V gene accounts for under half, and the remainder has no known explanation. The V and J calls and clone size are taken from that table; D and trimming were inferred from the DNA. The sample records about 33,000 clones, 90% of which are singletons. Around 4.5% of the sample goes to the ten largest clones.

At diagnosis, peripheral blood, uninvolved tumor-adjacent lung and tumor were collected and stored as a combination of fresh-frozen and FFPE material. For TCR repertoire profiling, blood samples were analyzed in the form of peripheral blood mononuclear cells. Remarks on this clone: Its antigen is still unknown. Base qualities are not provided; no much larger clone lies one nucleotide away.

The trim is 6 bases for V and 8 bases for J, with a gap of 16 bases between the germline ends. The germline V gene (reference sequence) sets CDR1 to LNHDA and CDR2 to SQIVND. The CDR3 spans 14 residues, from the cysteine through the phenylalanine. The sequence is cut down to CDR3 DNA, 42 bases in frame from base 1. The sequences come from peripheral blood, collected before any cancer treatment. The receptor comes from a man aged 35-75 years with stage I lung adenocarcinoma. The chain is assembled from TRBV19 and TRBJ1-4; a weak D assignment points to TRBD1 (6 bases agree). The sequenced DNA: TGTGCCAGTAGCGCCCGGGGGCCTAGGGAAAAACTGTTTTTT. This is translated as CASSARGPREKLFF.